This TCR beta chain was sequenced during a study of blood T cell repertoires in COVID-19. Across the study: Sample material is recorded as cDNA or gDNA derived from T cells, B-cell-depleted T cells, or PBMCs.

V lost 4 bases to trimming and J lost 9 bases; unmatched junction nucleotides: 15. This CDR3 is built from 16 residues. Germline V gene data show CDR1 as SGHRS and CDR2 as YFSETQ. Assay used: immunoSEQ multiplex PCR; TCRdb lists only in-frame clones, some missing. The sample records around 290,000 clones, 85% to 90% being singletons. This clone was counted a few times. Sequenced material: peripheral blood. The TCR comes from a man aged 40-49 years with acute or convalescent COVID-19. The chain employs TRBV5-1 and TRBJ2-1; 8 bases fit TRBD1. The CDR3: CASSPARTGMKTEQFF. Here the CDR3 DNA reads TGCGCCAGCAGCCCCGCCCGGACAGGGATGAAGACTGAGCAGTTCTTC.